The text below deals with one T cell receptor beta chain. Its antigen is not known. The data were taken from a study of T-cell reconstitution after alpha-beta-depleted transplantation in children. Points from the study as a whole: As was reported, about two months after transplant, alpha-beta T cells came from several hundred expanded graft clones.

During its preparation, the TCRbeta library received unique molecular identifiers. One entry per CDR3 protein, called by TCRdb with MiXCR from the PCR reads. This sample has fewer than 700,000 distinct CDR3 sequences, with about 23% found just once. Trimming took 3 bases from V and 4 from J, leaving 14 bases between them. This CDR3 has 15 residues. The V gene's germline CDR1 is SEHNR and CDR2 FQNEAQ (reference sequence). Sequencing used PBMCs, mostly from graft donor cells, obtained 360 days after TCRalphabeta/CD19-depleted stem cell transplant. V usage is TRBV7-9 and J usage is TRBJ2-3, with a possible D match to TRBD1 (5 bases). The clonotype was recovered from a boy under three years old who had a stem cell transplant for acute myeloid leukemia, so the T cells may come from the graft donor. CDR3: CASSLRSPRADTQYF. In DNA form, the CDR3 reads TGTGCCAGCAGCTTGAGGTCACCCAGGGCAGATACGCAGTATTTT. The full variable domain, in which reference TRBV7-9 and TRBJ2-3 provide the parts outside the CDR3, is DTGVSQNPRHKITKRGQNVTFRCDPISEHNRLYWYRQTLGQGPEFLTYFQNEAQLEKSRLLSDRFSAERPKGSFSTLEIQRTEQGDSAMYLCASSLRSPRADTQYFGPGTRLTVL.